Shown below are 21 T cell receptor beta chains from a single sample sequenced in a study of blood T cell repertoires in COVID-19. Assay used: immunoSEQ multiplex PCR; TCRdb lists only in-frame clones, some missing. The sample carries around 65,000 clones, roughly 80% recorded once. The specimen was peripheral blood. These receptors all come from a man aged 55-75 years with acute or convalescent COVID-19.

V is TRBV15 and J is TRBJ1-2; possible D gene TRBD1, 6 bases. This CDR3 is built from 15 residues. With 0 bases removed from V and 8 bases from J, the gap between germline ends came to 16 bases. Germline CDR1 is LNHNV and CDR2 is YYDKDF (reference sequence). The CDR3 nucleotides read TGTGCCACCAGCAGAGAGGTGGGGGCGCCGGGGGGCTACACCTTC. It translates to CATSREVGAPGGYTF.

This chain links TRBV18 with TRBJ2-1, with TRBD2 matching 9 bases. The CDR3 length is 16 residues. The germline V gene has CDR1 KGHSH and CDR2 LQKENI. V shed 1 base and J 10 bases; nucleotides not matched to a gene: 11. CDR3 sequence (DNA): TGTGCCAGCTCACCACAACATGAACTAGCGGGTAACGAGCAGTTCTTC. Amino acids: CASSPQHELAGNEQFF.

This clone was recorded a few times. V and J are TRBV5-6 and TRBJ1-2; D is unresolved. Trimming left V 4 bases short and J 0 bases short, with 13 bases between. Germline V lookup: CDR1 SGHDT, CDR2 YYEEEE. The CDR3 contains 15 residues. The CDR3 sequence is CASSAGLGANYGYTF. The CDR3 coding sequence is TGTGCCAGCAGCGCGGGTTTAGGAGCTAACTATGGCTACACCTTC.

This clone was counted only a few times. The CDR3 loop reads CASSLELADYNEQFF. CDR3 coding DNA: TGCGCCAGCAGCTTGGAACTAGCGGACTACAATGAGCAGTTCTTC. The V gene is TRBV5-1, the J gene TRBJ2-1; 8 nucleotides agree with TRBD2. Germline loops: CDR1 SGHRS, CDR2 YFSETQ. With V trimmed by 0 bases and J by 3 bases, 2 bases remained unmatched. The CDR3 runs to 15 residues.

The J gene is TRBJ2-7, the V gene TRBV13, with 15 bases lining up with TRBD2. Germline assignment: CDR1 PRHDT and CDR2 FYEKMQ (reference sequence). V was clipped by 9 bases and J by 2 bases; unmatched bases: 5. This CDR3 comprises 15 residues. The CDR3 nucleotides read TGTGCCAGTGGGACTAGCGGGGGGTTCGCCTACGAGCAGTACTTC. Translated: CASGTSGGFAYEQYF.

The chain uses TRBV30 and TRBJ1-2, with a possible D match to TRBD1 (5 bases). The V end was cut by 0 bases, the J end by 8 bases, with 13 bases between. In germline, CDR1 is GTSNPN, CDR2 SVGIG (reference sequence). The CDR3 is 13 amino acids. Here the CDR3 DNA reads TGTGCCTGGAGTGTGGGCAGGGTGTCGGGCTACACCTTC. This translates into CAWSVGRVSGYTF.

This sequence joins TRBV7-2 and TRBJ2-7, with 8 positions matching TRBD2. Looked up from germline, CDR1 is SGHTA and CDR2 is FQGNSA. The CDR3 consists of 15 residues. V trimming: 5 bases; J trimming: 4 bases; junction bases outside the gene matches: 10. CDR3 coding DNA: TGTGCCAGCAGCCACACTAGCGGAGCGGGGTACGAGCAGTACTTC. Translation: CASSHTSGAGYEQYF. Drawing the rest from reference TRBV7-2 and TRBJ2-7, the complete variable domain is GAGVSQSPSNKVTEKGKDVELRCDPISGHTALYWYRQSLGQGLEFLIYFQGNSAPDKSGLPSDRFSAERTGGSVSTLTIQRTQQEDSAVYLCASSHTSGAGYEQYFGPGTRLTVT.

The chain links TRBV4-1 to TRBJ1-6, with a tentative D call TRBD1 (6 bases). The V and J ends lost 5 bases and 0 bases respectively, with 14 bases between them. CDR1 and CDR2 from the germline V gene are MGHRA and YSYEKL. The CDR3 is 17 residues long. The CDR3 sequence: CASSTYREGSYNSPLHF. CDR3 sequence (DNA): TGCGCCAGCAGCACTTACAGGGAGGGCTCCTATAATTCACCCCTCCACTTT.

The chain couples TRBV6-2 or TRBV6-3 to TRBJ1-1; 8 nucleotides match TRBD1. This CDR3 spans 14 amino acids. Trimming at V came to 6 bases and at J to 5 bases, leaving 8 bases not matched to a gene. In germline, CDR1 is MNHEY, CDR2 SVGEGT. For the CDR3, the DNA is TGTGCCAGCAGCCAACAGGGGGTAAGGACTGAAGCTTTCTTT. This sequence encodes CASSQQGVRTEAFF.

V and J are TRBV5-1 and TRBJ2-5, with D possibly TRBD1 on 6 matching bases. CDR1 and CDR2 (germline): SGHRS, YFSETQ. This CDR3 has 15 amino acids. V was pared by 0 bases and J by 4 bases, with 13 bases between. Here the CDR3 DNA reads TGCGCCAGCAGCTTGGCGCAGACAGGTTCAGAGACCCAGTACTTC. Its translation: CASSLAQTGSETQYF.

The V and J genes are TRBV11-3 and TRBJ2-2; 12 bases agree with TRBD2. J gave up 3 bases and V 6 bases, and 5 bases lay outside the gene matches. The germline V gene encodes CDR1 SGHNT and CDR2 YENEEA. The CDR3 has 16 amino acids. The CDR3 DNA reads TGTGCCAGCAGTTACAGACTAGCGGGAGACACCGGGGAGCTGTTTTTT. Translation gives CASSYRLAGDTGELFF. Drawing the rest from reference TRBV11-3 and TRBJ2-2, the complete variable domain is EAGVVQSPRYKIIEKKQPVAFWCNPISGHNTLYWYLQNLGQGPELLIRYENEEAVDDSQLPKDRFSAERLKGVDSTLKIQPAELGDSAVYLCASSYRLAGDTGELFFGEGSRLTVL.

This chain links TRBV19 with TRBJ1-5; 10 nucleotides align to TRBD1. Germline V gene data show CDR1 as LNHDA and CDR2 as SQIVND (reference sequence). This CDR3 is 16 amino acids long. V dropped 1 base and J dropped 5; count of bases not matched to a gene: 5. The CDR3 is CASSIAVTGGDQPQHF. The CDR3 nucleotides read TGTGCCAGTAGTATAGCGGTGACAGGGGGCGATCAGCCCCAGCATTTT. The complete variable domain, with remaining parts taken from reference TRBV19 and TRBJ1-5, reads DGGITQSPKYLFRKEGQNVTLSCEQNLNHDAMYWYRQDPGQGLRLIYYSQIVNDFQKGDIAEGYSVSREKKESFPLTVTSAQKNPTAFYLCASSIAVTGGDQPQHFGDGTRLSIL.

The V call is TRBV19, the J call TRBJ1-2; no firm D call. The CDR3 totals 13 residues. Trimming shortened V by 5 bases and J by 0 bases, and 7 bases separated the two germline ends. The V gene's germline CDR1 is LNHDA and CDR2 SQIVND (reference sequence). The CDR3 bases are TGTGCCAGTAGTTATACAGCTAACTATGGCTACACCTTC. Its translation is CASSYTANYGYTF.

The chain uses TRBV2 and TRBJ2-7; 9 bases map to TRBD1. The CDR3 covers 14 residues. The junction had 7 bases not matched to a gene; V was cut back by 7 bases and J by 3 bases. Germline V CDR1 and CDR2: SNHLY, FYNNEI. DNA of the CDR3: TGTGCCAGCACAAACAGGGGGCGCGTCTACGAGCAGTACTTC. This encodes CASTNRGRVYEQYF.

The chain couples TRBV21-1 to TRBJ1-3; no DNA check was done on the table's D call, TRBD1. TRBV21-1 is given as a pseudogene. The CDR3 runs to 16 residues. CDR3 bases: TGTGCCAGCAACAGGGACAGGGGAATTTCTGGAAACACCATATATTTT. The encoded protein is CASNRDRGISGNTIYF.

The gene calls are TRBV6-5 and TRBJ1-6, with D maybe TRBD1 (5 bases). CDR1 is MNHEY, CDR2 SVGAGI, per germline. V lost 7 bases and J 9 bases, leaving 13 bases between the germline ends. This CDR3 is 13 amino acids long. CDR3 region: CASTGGEGSPLHF. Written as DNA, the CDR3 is TGTGCCAGCACTGGAGGGGAAGGTTCACCCCTCCACTTT.

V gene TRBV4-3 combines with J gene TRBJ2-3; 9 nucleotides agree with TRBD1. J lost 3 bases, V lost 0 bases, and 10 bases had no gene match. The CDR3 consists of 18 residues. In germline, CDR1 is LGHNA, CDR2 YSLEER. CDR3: CASSQEQYRGLGTDTQYF. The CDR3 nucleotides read TGCGCCAGCAGCCAAGAGCAATACAGGGGGCTTGGGACAGATACGCAGTATTTT.

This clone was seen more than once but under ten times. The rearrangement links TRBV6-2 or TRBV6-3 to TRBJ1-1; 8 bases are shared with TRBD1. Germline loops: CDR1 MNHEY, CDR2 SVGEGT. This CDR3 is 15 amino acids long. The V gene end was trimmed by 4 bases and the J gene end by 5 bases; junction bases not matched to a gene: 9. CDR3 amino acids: CASSSLTGVGTEAFF. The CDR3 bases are TGTGCCAGCAGTTCCTTGACAGGGGTAGGGACTGAAGCTTTCTTT.

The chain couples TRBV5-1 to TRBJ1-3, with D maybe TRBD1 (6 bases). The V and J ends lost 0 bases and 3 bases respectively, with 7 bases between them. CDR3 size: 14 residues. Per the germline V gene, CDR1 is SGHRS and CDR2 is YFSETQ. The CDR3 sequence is CASSLGTVGNTIYF. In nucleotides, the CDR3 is TGCGCCAGCAGCTTGGGGACAGTTGGAAACACCATATATTTT. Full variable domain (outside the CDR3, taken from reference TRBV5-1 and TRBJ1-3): KAGVTQTPRYLIKTRGQQVTLSCSPISGHRSVSWYQQTPGQGLQFLFEYFSETQRNKGNFPGRFSGRQFSNSRSEMNVSTLELGDSALYLCASSLGTVGNTIYFGEGSWLTVV.

The CDR3 sequence: CASSTQGLAGSDTQYF. CDR3 DNA sequence: TGTGCCAGCTCAACTCAGGGACTAGCAGGATCAGATACGCAGTATTTT. This sequence joins TRBV18 and TRBJ2-3; 9 bases map to TRBD2. The germline gives CDR1 KGHSH, CDR2 LQKENI. Trimming cost V 5 bases and J 4 bases; bases outside gene matches: 10. The CDR3 has 16 residues.

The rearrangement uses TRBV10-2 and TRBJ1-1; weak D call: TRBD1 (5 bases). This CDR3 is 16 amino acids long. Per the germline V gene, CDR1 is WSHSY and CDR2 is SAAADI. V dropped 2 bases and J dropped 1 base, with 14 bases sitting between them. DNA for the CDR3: TGCGCCAGCAGTGAGACGGTCGCCAGGGCGAACACTGAAGCTTTCTTT. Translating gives CASSETVARANTEAFF.